The rows below give T cell receptor beta chains drawn from one sample of a study of blood T cell repertoires in COVID-19. The data were produced by immunoSEQ multiplex PCR, yet TCRdb's version contains in-frame clones alone and is incomplete. The sample consists of approximately 120,000 clones, roughly four fifths of them appearing once. What was sequenced was peripheral blood. The origin of the receptors is a woman in her forties or fifties with acute or convalescent COVID-19. Both conserved end residues are part of each CDR3. Part of the rows lack a size; the others show once, few, many or a class for expanded clones.

abundance: .; v_gene: TRBV18; j_gene: TRBJ2-1; CDR3aa: CASSPATGGGIQFF
abundance: .; v_gene: TRBV19; j_gene: TRBJ1-6; CDR3aa: CASRKSSYNSPLHF
abundance: few; v_gene: TRBV27; j_gene: TRBJ2-3; CDR3aa: CASSREDTQYF
abundance: .; v_gene: TRBV5-1; j_gene: TRBJ2-2; CDR3aa: CASSLLAVNTGELFF
abundance: .; v_gene: TRBV7-9; j_gene: TRBJ1-4; CDR3aa: CASSLPPTGNEKLFF
abundance: few; v_gene: TRBV7-6; j_gene: TRBJ1-5; CDR3aa: CASSPRAMRGQPQHF
abundance: once; v_gene: TRBV28; j_gene: TRBJ2-1; CDR3aa: CASSPSVRTSGRINEQFF
abundance: .; v_gene: TRBV18; j_gene: TRBJ2-5; CDR3aa: CASSLKGQGAETQYF
abundance: .; v_gene: TRBV30; j_gene: TRBJ1-2; CDR3aa: CAWSVAWGQGIKANYGYTF
abundance: .; v_gene: TRBV5-4; j_gene: TRBJ2-3; CDR3aa: CASSPGLAGGTDTQYF
abundance: .; v_gene: TRBV19; j_gene: TRBJ2-3; CDR3aa: CASSDPGTGWSTDTQYF
abundance: .; v_gene: TRBV9; j_gene: TRBJ2-7; CDR3aa: CASSVGRGEYEQYF
abundance: few; v_gene: TRBV30; j_gene: TRBJ1-1; CDR3aa: CAWKGGTEAFF
abundance: .; v_gene: TRBV30; j_gene: TRBJ1-2; CDR3aa: CAWSDRNYGYTF
abundance: .; v_gene: TRBV9; j_gene: TRBJ1-3; CDR3aa: CASSVGISGNTIYF
abundance: once; v_gene: TRBV28; j_gene: TRBJ2-3; CDR3aa: CASSPFTSGTVDTQYF
abundance: .; v_gene: TRBV2; j_gene: TRBJ2-7; CDR3aa: CANQLSASVTYEQYF
abundance: .; v_gene: TRBV5-6; j_gene: TRBJ1-2; CDR3aa: CASSTGTNYGYTF
abundance: .; v_gene: TRBV6-2/TRBV6-3; j_gene: TRBJ2-7; CDR3aa: CASSYGLAGLEQYF
abundance: .; v_gene: TRBV4-1; j_gene: TRBJ1-2; CDR3aa: CASSQVAQGVDGYTF
abundance: .; v_gene: TRBV24-1; j_gene: TRBJ2-1; CDR3aa: CATSDWRPSYSYNEQFF
abundance: .; v_gene: TRBV19; j_gene: TRBJ2-1; CDR3aa: CASNPTRDRVSPFF
abundance: .; v_gene: TRBV19; j_gene: TRBJ1-2; CDR3aa: CASSRQRDRGNYGYTF
abundance: .; v_gene: TRBV9; j_gene: TRBJ1-2; CDR3aa: CASSVVDNTGAYGYTF
abundance: .; v_gene: TRBV15; j_gene: TRBJ2-7; CDR3aa: CATSAGTTYEQYF
abundance: .; v_gene: TRBV7-3; j_gene: TRBJ2-7; CDR3aa: CASSSDSVSEQYF
abundance: .; v_gene: TRBV7-3; j_gene: TRBJ2-1; CDR3aa: CASSFTGGTSYNEQFF
abundance: .; v_gene: TRBV20-1; j_gene: TRBJ1-1; CDR3aa: CSARGNTEAFF
abundance: .; v_gene: TRBV10-1; j_gene: TRBJ2-1; CDR3aa: CASSVASSGYNEQFF
abundance: .; v_gene: TRBV18; j_gene: TRBJ2-1; CDR3aa: CASSIQRDSYNEQFF